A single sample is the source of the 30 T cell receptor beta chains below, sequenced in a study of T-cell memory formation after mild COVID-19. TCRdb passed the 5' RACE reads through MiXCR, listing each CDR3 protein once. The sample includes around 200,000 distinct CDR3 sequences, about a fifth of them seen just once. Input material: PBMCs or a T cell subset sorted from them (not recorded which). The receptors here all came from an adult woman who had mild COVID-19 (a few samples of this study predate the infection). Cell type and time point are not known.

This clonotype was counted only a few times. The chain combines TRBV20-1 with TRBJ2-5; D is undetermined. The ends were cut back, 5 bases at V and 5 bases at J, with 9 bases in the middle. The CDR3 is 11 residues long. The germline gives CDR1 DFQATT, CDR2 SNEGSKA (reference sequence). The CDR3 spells CSASLLETQYF. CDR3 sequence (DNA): TGCAGTGCTTCGCTATTGGAGACCCAGTACTTC.

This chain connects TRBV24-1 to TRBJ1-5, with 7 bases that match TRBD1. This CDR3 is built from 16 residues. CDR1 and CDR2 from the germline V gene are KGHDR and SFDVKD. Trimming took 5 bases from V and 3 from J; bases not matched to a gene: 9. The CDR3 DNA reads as TGTGCCACCAGTGGTGCGGGACAGCCTTACAATCAGCCCCAGCATTTT. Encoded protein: CATSGAGQPYNQPQHF.

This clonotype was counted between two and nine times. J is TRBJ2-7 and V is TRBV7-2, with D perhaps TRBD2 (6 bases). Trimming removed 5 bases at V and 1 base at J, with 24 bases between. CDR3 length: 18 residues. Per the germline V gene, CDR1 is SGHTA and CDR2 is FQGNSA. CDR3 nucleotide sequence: TGTGCCAGCAGCCCGGAGGGCCCACAAGGGTGGAGATCCTACGAGCAGTACTTC. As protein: CASSPEGPQGWRSYEQYF.

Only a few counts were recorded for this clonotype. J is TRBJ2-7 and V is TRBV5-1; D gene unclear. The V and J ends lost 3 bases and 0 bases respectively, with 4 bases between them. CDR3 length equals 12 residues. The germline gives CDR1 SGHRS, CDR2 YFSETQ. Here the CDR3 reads CASSWDSYEQYF. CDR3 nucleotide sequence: TGCGCCAGCAGCTGGGACTCCTACGAGCAGTACTTC.

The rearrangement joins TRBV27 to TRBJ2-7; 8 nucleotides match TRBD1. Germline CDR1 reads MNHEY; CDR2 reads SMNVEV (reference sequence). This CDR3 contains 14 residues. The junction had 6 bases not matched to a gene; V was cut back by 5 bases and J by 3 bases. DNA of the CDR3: TGTGCCAGCAGTCCAACGACAGGGGACTACGAGCAGTACTTC. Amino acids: CASSPTTGDYEQYF.

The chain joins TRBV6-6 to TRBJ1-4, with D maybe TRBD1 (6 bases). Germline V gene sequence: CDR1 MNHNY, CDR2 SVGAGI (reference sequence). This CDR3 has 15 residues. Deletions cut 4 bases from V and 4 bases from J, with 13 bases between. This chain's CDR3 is CASSSPDSLNEKLFF. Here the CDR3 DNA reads TGTGCCAGCAGTTCCCCGGACAGCCTTAATGAAAAACTGTTTTTT.

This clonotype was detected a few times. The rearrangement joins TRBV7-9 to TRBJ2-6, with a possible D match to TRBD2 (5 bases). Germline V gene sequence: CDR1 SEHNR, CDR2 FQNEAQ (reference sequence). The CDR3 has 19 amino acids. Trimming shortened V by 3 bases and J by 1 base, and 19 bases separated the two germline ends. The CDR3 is CASSFGARAERSGANVLTF. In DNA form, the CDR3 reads TGTGCCAGCAGCTTCGGAGCACGGGCAGAGCGGTCTGGGGCCAACGTCCTGACTTTC. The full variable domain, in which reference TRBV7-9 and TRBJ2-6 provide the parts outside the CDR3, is DTGVSQNPRHKITKRGQNVTFRCDPISEHNRLYWYRQTLGQGPEFLTYFQNEAQLEKSRLLSDRFSAERPKGSFSTLEIQRTEQGDSAMYLCASSFGARAERSGANVLTFGAGSRLTVL.

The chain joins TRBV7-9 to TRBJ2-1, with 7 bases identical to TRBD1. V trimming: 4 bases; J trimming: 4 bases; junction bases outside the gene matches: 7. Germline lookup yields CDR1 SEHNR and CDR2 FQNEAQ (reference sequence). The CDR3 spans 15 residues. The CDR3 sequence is CASSYLLGQYNEQFF. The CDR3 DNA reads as TGTGCCAGCAGCTACCTTTTGGGACAGTACAATGAGCAGTTCTTC.

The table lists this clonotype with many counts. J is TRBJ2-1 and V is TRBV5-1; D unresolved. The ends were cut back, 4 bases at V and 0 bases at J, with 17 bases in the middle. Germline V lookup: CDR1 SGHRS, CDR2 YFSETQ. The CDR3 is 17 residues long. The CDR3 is CASSVDRHILSYNEQFF. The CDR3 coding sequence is TGCGCCAGCAGCGTGGACCGCCACATTCTCTCCTACAATGAGCAGTTCTTC.

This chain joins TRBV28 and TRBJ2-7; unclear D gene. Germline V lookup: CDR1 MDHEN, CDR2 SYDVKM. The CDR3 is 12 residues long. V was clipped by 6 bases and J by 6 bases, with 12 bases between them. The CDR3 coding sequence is TGTGCCAGCAGCTCGGACCGCGGCGAGCAGTACTTC. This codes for CASSSDRGEQYF. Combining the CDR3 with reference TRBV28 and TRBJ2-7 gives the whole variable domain DVKVTQSSRYLVKRTGEKVFLECVQDMDHENMFWYRQDPGLGLRLIYFSYDVKMKEKGDIPEGYSVSREKKERFSLILESASTNQTSMYLCASSSDRGEQYFGPGTRLTVT.

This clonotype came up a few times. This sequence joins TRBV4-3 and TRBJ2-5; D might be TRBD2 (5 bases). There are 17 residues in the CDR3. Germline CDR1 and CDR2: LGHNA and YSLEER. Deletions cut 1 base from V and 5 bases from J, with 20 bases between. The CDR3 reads CASSQGVAGRRWETQYF. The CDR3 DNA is TGCGCCAGCAGCCAAGGGGTGGCGGGTCGTCGGTGGGAGACCCAGTACTTC.

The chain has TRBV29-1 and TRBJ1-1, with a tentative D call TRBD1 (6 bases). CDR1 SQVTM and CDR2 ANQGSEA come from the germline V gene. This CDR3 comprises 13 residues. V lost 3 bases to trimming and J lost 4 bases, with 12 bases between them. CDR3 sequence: CSVDRQGTTEAFF. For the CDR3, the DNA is TGCAGCGTTGATCGGCAGGGGACCACTGAAGCTTTCTTT.

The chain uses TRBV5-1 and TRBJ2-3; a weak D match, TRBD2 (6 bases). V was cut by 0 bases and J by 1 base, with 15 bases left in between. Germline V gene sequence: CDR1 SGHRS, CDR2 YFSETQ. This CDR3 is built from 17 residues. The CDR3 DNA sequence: TGCGCCAGCAGCTTGGCCATGGCGGGGCCCGGCACAGATACGCAGTATTTT. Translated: CASSLAMAGPGTDTQYF.

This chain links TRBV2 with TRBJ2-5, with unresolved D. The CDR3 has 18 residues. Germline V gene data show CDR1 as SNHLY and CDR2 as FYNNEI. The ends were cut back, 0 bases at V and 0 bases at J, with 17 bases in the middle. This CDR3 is CASSEADYPTEDQETQYF. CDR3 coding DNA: TGTGCCAGCAGTGAAGCTGATTATCCGACGGAAGACCAAGAGACCCAGTACTTC.

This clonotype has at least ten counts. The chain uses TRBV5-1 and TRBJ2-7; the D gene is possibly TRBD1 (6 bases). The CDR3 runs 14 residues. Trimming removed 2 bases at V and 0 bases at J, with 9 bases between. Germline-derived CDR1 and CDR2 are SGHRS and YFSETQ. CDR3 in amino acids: CASSFQGSSYEQYF. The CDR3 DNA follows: TGCGCCAGCAGCTTTCAGGGGAGCTCCTACGAGCAGTACTTC.

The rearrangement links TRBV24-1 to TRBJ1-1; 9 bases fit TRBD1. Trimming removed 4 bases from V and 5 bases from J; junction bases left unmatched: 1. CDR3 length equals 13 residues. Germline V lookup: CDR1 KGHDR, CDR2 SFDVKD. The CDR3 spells CATSEDRGTEAFF. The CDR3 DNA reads TGTGCCACCAGTGAGGACAGGGGAACTGAAGCTTTCTTT.

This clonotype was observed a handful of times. The CDR3 is CATSRAQGIGGNQPQHF. CDR3 DNA sequence: TGTGCCACCAGCAGAGCTCAGGGGATTGGCGGCAATCAGCCCCAGCATTTT. The rearrangement joins TRBV15 to TRBJ1-5; the D gene is possibly TRBD1 (6 bases). CDR3 length: 17 amino acids. V shed 1 base and J shed 2 bases, with 15 bases lying between them. Germline loops: CDR1 LNHNV, CDR2 YYDKDF (reference sequence). The variable domain in full, with the rest retrieved from reference TRBV15 and TRBJ1-5, is DAMVIQNPRYQVTQFGKPVTLSCSQTLNHNVMYWYQQKSSQAPKLLFHYYDKDFNNEADTPDNFQSRRPNTSFCFLDIRSPGLGDTAMYLCATSRAQGIGGNQPQHFGDGTRLSIL.

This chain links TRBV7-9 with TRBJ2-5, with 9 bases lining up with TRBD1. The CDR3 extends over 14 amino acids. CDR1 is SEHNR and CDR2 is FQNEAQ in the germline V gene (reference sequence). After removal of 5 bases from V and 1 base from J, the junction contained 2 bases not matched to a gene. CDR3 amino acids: CASSMTGGQETQYF. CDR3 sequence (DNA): TGTGCCAGCAGCATGACAGGGGGCCAAGAGACCCAGTACTTC.

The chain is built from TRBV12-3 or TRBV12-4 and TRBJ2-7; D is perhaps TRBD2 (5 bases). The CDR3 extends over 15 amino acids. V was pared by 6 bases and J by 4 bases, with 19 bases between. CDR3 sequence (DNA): TGTGCCAGCAGCCGGGGTGGGGTGTGGTTGTACGAGCAGTACTTC. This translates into CASSRGGVWLYEQYF.

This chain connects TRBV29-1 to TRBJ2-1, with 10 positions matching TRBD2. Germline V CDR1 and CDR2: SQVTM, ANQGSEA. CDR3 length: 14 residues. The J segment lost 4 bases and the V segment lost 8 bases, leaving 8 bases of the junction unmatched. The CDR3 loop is CSCILAGPYNEQFF. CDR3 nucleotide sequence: TGCAGCTGTATACTAGCGGGACCATACAATGAGCAGTTCTTC.

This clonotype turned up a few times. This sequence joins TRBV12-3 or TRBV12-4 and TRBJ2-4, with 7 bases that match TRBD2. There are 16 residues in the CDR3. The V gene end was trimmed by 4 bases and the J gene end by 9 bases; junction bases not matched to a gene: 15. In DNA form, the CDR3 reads TGTGCCAGCAGTTCCGCCTTGGTTGGGGGGGAGGCCATTCAGTACTTC. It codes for CASSSALVGGEAIQYF.

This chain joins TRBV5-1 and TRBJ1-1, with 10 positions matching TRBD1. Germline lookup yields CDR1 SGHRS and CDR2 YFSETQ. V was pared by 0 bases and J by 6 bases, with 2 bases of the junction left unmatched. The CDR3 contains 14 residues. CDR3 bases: TGCGCCAGCAGCTTGGCCGGGACAGGGGCTGAAGCTTTCTTT. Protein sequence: CASSLAGTGAEAFF.

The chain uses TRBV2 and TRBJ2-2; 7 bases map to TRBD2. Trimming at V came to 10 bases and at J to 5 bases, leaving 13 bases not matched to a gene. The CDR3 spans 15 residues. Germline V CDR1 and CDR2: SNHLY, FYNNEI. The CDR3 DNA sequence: TGTGCCACCTACGGCTTCAGCGGGGTGACCGGGGAGCTGTTTTTT. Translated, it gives CATYGFSGVTGELFF.

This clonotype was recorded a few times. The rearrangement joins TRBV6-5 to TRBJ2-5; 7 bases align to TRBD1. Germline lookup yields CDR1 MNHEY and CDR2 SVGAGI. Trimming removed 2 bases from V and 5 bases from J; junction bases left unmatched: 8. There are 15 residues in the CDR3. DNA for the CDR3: TGTGCCAGCAGTTACACAGGGGACGGTCGGGAGACCCAGTACTTC. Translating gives CASSYTGDGRETQYF.

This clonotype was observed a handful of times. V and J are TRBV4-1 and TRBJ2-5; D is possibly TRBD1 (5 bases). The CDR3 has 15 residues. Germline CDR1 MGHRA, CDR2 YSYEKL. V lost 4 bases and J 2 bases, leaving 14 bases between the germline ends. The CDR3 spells CASSPSGAGQETQYF. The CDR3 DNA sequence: TGCGCCAGCAGCCCTTCCGGAGCAGGGCAAGAGACCCAGTACTTC.

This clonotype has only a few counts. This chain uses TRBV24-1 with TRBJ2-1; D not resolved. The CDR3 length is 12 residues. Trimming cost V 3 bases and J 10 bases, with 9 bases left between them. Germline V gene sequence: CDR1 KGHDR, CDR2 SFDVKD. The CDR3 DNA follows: TGTGCCACCAGTGATAACTCCCGGGAGCAGTTCTTC. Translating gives CATSDNSREQFF.

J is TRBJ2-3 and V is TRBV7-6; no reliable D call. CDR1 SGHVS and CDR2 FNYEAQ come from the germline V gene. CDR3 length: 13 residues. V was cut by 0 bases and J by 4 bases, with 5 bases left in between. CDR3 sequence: CASSLATPDTQYF. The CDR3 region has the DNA TGTGCCAGCAGCTTAGCCACCCCAGATACGCAGTATTTT.

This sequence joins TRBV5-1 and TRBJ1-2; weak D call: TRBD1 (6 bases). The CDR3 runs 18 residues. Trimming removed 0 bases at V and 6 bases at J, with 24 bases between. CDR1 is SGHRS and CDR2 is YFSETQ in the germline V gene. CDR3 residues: CASSLEISAAAGVNGYTF. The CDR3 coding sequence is TGCGCCAGCAGCTTGGAAATCAGTGCGGCGGCAGGGGTAAATGGCTACACCTTC. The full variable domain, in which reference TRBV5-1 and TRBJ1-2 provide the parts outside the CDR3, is KAGVTQTPRYLIKTRGQQVTLSCSPISGHRSVSWYQQTPGQGLQFLFEYFSETQRNKGNFPGRFSGRQFSNSRSEMNVSTLELGDSALYLCASSLEISAAAGVNGYTFGSGTRLTVV.

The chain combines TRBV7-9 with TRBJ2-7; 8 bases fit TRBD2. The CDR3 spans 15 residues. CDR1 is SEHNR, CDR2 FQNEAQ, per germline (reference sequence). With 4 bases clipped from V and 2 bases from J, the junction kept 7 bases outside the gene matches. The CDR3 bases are TGTGCCAGCAGCTCCATTGAGCGGGGGACCTACGAGCAGTACTTC. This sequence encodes CASSSIERGTYEQYF.

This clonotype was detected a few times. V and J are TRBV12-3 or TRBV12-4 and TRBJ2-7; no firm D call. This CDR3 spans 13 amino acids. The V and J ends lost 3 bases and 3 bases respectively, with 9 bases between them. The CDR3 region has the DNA TGTGCCAGCAGTTTCGGCAGTCTCTACGAGCAGTACTTC. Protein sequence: CASSFGSLYEQYF.